The clone carrying this TCR beta chain has more than one count but fewer than ten. V shed 3 bases and J shed 0 bases, with 10 bases lying between them. CDR3 length: 14 amino acids. Germline V gene data show CDR1 as SGHDT and CDR2 as YYEEEE. After constant-region reverse-primer amplification, full-length variable regions underwent semi-nested PCR with Nested Universal Primer A. TCRdb recomputed calls from the 5' RACE reads with MiXCR, one row per CDR3 protein. This sample has tens of thousands of distinct CDR3 sequences, with about 30% found just once. CD25-based Treg depletion was applied to purified naive CD4+ T cells.

This TCR was recovered from a female donor with breast cancer. The sequencing input was tumor-infiltrating naive CD4+ T cells sorted from the breast tumor. Subset: naive CD4+ T cells, CD4+CD45RA+CD25-. The gene calls are TRBV5-6 and TRBJ2-7, with D perhaps TRBD1 (6 bases). CDR3 region: CASSWDTISYEQYF. CDR3 DNA: TGTGCCAGCAGCTGGGACACCATCTCCTACGAGCAGTACTTC.